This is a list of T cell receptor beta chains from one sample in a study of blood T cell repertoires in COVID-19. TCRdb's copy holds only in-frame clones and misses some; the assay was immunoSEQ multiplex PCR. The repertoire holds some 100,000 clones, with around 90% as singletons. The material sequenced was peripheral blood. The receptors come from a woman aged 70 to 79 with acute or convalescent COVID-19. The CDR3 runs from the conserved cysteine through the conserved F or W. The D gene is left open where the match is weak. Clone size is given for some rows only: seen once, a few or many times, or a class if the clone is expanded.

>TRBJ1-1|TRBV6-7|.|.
CASSYVWACQAFF
TGTGCCAGCAGTTACGTGTGGGCATGTCAAGCTTTCTTT
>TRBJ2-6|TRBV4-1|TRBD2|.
CASSQRREGLGANVLTF
TGCGCCAGCAGCCAAAGGAGGGAGGGGCTGGGGGCCAACGTCCTGACTTTC
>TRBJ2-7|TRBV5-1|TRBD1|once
CASSIDRGGSYEQYF
TGCGCCAGCAGCATAGACAGGGGCGGCTCCTACGAGCAGTACTTC
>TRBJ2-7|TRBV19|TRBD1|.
CASSLPGTGSYEQYF
TGTGCCAGTAGTCTCCCCGGGACAGGGTCCTACGAGCAGTACTTC
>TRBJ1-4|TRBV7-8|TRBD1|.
CASSMEGGEKLFF
TGTGCCAGCAGCATGGAAGGGGGCGAAAAACTGTTTTTT
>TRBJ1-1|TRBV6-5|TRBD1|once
CASIQGAAAFEAFF
TGTGCCAGCATCCAGGGGGCTGCCGCGTTTGAAGCTTTCTTT
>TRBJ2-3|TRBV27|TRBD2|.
CASSLSKLAGLGTDTQYF
TGTGCCAGCAGTTTATCAAAACTAGCGGGGCTTGGCACAGATACGCAGTATTTT
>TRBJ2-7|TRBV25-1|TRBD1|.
CASSGTGSYGQYF
TGTGCCAGCAGTGGGACAGGTTCCTACGGGCAGTACTTC
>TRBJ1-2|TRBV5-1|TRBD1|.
CASSLGDRAQLWGYTF
TGCGCCAGCAGCTTGGGGGACAGAGCCCAACTTTGGGGCTACACCTTC
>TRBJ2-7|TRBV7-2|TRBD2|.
CASSSRTSGITSYEQYF
TGTGCCAGCAGCTCTCGGACTAGCGGGATAACCTCCTACGAGCAGTACTTC
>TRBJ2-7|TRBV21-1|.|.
CASSCQGEVSYEQYF
TGTGCCAGCAGCTGCCAGGGTGAGGTCTCCTACGAGCAGTACTTC
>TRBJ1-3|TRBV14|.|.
CASSQDQGSPSPGNTIYF
TGTGCCAGCAGCCAAGACCAGGGCAGTCCAAGCCCTGGAAACACCATATATTTT
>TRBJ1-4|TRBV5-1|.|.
CASSLRGETEKLFF
TGCGCCAGCAGCTTACGGGGGGAGACTGAAAAACTGTTTTTT
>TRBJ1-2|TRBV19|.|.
CASSMIGTNYGYTF
TGTGCCAGTAGTATGATCGGGACTAACTATGGCTACACCTTC
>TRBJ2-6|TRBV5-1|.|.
CASSLMRSGANVLTF
TGCGCCAGCAGCTTGATGCGTTCTGGGGCCAACGTCCTGACTTTC
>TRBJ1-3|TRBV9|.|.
CASSVAGVIGSGNTIYF
TGTGCCAGCAGCGTCGCGGGAGTGATCGGGTCTGGAAACACCATATATTTT
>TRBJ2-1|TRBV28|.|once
CAITGPRRSYNEQFF
TGTGCCATAACGGGTCCCCGAAGGTCCTACAATGAGCAGTTCTTC